Described below is a single T cell receptor (beta chain) sequence and its context. Its antigen is unidentified. Germline lookup yields CDR1 MNHEY and CDR2 SMNVEV (reference sequence). J gave up 4 bases and V 0 bases, and 2 bases lay outside the gene matches. This CDR3 is 16 amino acids long. Some clones are missing from TCRdb's copy, which holds only in-frame ones; the method was immunoSEQ multiplex PCR. This table holds over 14,000 clones, about 90% found once. No patient had autoimmune disease or received systemic immunosuppression. This sample is drawn from a study of OX40 agonist ivuxolimab in advanced cancers. Looking at the study overall: Ivuxolimab is a fully human IgG2 antibody that activates OX40 (CD134).

Points from the study as a whole: At doses 0.1 to 3.0 mg/kg, CD4+ and CD8+ clones expanded.

This sequence joins TRBV27 and TRBJ2-5, with 13 positions matching TRBD2. The sequences come from CD4+ or CD8+ T cells sorted from blood, collected in a trial of the OX40 agonist ivuxolimab. The sequence came from an adult with an advanced solid tumor such as melanoma, head and neck, liver or kidney cancer. CDR3 region: CASSLSGTSGAETQYF. DNA for the CDR3: TGTGCCAGCAGTTTATCGGGGACTAGCGGGGCAGAGACCCAGTACTTC.